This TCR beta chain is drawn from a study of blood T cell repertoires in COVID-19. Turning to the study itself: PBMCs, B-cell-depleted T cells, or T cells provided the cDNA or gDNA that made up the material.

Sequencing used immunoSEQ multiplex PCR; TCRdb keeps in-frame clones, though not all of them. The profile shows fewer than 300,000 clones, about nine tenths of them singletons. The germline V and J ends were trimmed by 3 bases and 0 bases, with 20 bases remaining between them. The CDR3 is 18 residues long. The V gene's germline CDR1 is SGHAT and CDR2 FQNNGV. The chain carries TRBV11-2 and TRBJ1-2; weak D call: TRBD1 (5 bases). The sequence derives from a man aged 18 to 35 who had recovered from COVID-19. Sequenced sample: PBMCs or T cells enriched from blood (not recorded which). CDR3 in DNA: TGTGCCAGCAGCTTCCCAAAGGAGGGGCTAATTCCTAACTATGGCTACACCTTC. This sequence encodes CASSFPKEGLIPNYGYTF.